Sequencing of this T cell receptor (beta chain) was carried out in a study of radiotherapy plus CTLA-4 blockade in lung cancer. Germline V CDR1 and CDR2: MGHRA, YSYEKL. This CDR3 spans 16 amino acids. Trimming at V came to 3 bases and at J to 3 bases, leaving 7 bases not matched to a gene. Clones were sequenced by immunoSEQ multiplex PCR, and TCRdb holds only the in-frame ones, with some missing. The table shows 50,000 to 70,000 clones, with 77% occurring only once. The chain has TRBV4-1 and TRBJ2-2, with 7 bases that match TRBD1. This material consisted of peripheral blood, taken from a patient treated with radiotherapy plus ipilimumab. The TCR comes from a human donor with non-small cell lung cancer who had a partial response to radiotherapy plus ipilimumab. In nucleotides, the CDR3 is TGCGCCAGCAGCCATGCCGACAGGGCCCACACCGGGGAGCTGTTTTTT. Translation gives CASSHADRAHTGELFF.